Shown below are 20 T cell receptor beta chains from a single sample sequenced in a study of monozygotic twins with cystic fibrosis (dated by TCRdb to about 2021). Libraries were made using the immunoSEQ multiplex PCR assay. As stored in TCRdb, this immuneACCESS dataset retains in-frame rearrangements with V and J assigned. A fraction of the clones does not appear; measured against another copy, unresolved V genes explain less than half of the discrepancy, and the remainder lacks a known reason. Counted in this sample were approximately 10,000 clones; approximately 85% of them appeared once. The ten largest clones take up 0.54% of the sample. Sequenced material: blood. The receptors stem from a man aged 18 to 29 with cystic fibrosis.

This clone was counted only a few times. The J gene is TRBJ1-2, the V gene TRBV2, with no clear D. Germline V gene sequence: CDR1 SNHLY, CDR2 FYNNEI. The V gene lost 3 bases and the J gene lost 4 bases, with 12 bases spanning the gap. CDR3 size: 14 residues. The CDR3 protein is CASSEGGQVYGYTF. In DNA, the CDR3 is TGTGCCAGCAGTGAGGGAGGGCAGGTCTATGGCTACACCTTC. Drawing the rest from reference TRBV2 and TRBJ1-2, the complete variable domain is EPEVTQTPSHQVTQMGQEVILRCVPISNHLYFYWYRQILGQKVEFLVSFYNNEISEKSEIFDDQFSVERPDGSNFTLKIRSTKLEDSAMYFCASSEGGQVYGYTFGSGTRLTVV.

V usage is TRBV11-2 and J usage is TRBJ1-2; D perhaps matches TRBD1 (5 bases). The CDR3 is 16 residues long. The V gene lost 3 bases and the J gene lost 6 bases, with 20 bases spanning the gap. Germline loops: CDR1 SGHAT, CDR2 FQNNGV. Here the CDR3 reads CASSFHLGRSRDGYTF. The CDR3 DNA reads TGTGCCAGCAGCTTCCACCTGGGACGTTCCCGAGATGGCTACACCTTC.

CDR3 coding DNA: TGTGCCAGCAGCGAGTTCTACGAGCAGTACTTC. Protein sequence: CASSEFYEQYF. This chain uses TRBV6-1 with TRBJ2-7, with D uncertain. Germline assignment: CDR1 MNHNS and CDR2 SASEGT. The V and J ends lost 6 bases and 3 bases respectively, with 6 bases between them. There are 11 residues in the CDR3.

The rearrangement uses TRBV19 and TRBJ2-7; D perhaps matches TRBD1 (5 bases). The germline V gene has CDR1 LNHDA and CDR2 SQIVND (reference sequence). V was pared by 5 bases and J by 7 bases, with 9 bases between. The CDR3 extends over 11 amino acids. CDR3 protein: CASSGQGEQYF. DNA for the CDR3: TGTGCCAGTAGTGGGCAGGGTGAGCAGTACTTC.

This chain uses TRBV18 with TRBJ1-2; no firm D call. The V end was cut by 2 bases, the J end by 2 bases, with 9 bases between. In germline, CDR1 is KGHSH, CDR2 LQKENI. CDR3 length equals 14 residues. Written as DNA, the CDR3 is TGTGCCAGCTCACCAAACAGCGGGAACTATGGCTACACCTTC. Amino acid sequence: CASSPNSGNYGYTF.

The chain is built from TRBV23-1 and TRBJ2-2, with D hard to call. TRBV23-1 is recorded as an ORF, its role being uncertain. The germline V and J ends were trimmed by 1 base and 7 bases, with 13 bases remaining between them. This CDR3 contains 15 residues. The CDR3 here is CASSQYSPRGGELFF. CDR3 nucleotide sequence: TGCGCCAGCAGTCAATATTCCCCCCGCGGCGGGGAGCTGTTTTTT.

The J gene is TRBJ1-6, the V gene TRBV5-7; D unclear. TRBV5-7 is marked as an open reading frame, function uncertain. V dropped 4 bases and J dropped 7 bases, with 15 bases sitting between them. CDR3 size: 15 residues. The CDR3 DNA follows: TGTGCCAGCAGCCGGACGGACGGCCCGAATTCACCCCTCCACTTT. This codes for CASSRTDGPNSPLHF.

The chain links TRBV7-8 to TRBJ2-1; 9 bases match TRBD2. Per the germline V gene, CDR1 is SGHVS and CDR2 is FQNEAQ. The junction had 12 bases not matched to a gene; V was cut back by 5 bases and J by 1 base. The CDR3 spans 18 residues. As DNA, the CDR3 is TGTGCCAGCAGCCCTCGGCTAGCGGGGCATTATTCCTACAATGAGCAGTTCTTC. It encodes CASSPRLAGHYSYNEQFF.

The CDR3 DNA sequence: TGTGCCAGCAGTCGGCAGGGGACATATAAAGCTTTCTTT. It codes for CASSRQGTYKAFF. The chain couples TRBV6-5 to TRBJ1-1; D may be TRBD1 (6 bases). Deletions cut 5 bases from V and 9 bases from J, with 16 bases between. Germline V gene data show CDR1 as MNHEY and CDR2 as SVGAGI. This CDR3 spans 13 amino acids.

The gene calls are TRBV4-1 and TRBJ1-1; D uncertain. V was pared by 1 base and J by 11 bases, with 17 bases between. The germline CDR1 and CDR2 sequences are MGHRA and YSYEKL. The CDR3 runs 14 residues. The CDR3 coding sequence is TGCGCCAGCAGCCAAGCCGGTGGGGATGCTACGGCTTTCTTT. As protein: CASSQAGGDATAFF.

The V gene is TRBV19, the J gene TRBJ1-2; D ambiguous. This CDR3 is built from 11 residues. Deletions cut 3 bases from V and 7 bases from J, with 6 bases between. Germline-derived CDR1 and CDR2 are LNHDA and SQIVND (reference sequence). CDR3 sequence reads: CASSIGGGYTF. As DNA, the CDR3 is TGTGCCAGTAGTATCGGCGGTGGCTACACCTTC.

The chain uses TRBV5-1 and TRBJ1-1; 8 nucleotides line up with TRBD1. CDR1 SGHRS and CDR2 YFSETQ come from the germline V gene. V was pared by 0 bases and J by 0 bases, with 7 bases of the junction left unmatched. The CDR3 sequence is 17 residues long. The CDR3 coding sequence is TGCGCCAGCAGCTTGGCGGGGCAGGGGGCCGTGAACACTGAAGCTTTCTTT. Its translation: CASSLAGQGAVNTEAFF.

CDR3 DNA: TGTGCCAGCAGTCAGGGGGCCGACTGGGACACAGATACGCAGTATTTT. As protein: CASSQGADWDTDTQYF. The chain joins TRBV7-9 to TRBJ2-3, with TRBD1 matching over 8 bases. V gave up 6 bases and J gave up 2 bases; unmatched junction bases: 10. The CDR3 extends over 16 amino acids. Germline V gene lookup returns CDR1 SEHNR and CDR2 FQNEAQ (reference sequence).

This chain uses TRBV19 with TRBJ2-5, with 9 nucleotides matching TRBD2. Per the germline V gene, CDR1 is LNHDA and CDR2 is SQIVND (reference sequence). After removal of 4 bases from V and 3 bases from J, the junction contained 9 bases not matched to a gene. There are 16 residues in the CDR3. Here the CDR3 reads CASSTLAGEGKETQYF. CDR3 DNA sequence: TGTGCCAGTAGTACCTTAGCGGGAGAGGGGAAAGAGACCCAGTACTTC.

This clone was picked up a small number of times. The CDR3 sequence is CASSPKRYEQYF. In DNA form, the CDR3 reads TGTGCCAGCTCACCAAAGAGGTACGAGCAGTACTTC. V is TRBV18 and J is TRBJ2-7; D is undetermined. Looked up from germline, CDR1 is KGHSH and CDR2 is LQKENI. The CDR3 extends over 12 amino acids. V was clipped by 2 bases and J by 4 bases, with 6 bases between them.

The chain couples TRBV2 to TRBJ2-7; 8 bases fit TRBD1. The CDR3 has 13 residues. Germline V CDR1 and CDR2: SNHLY, FYNNEI. V lost 6 bases to trimming and J lost 7 bases; unmatched junction nucleotides: 8. The CDR3 is CASRWTGNGEQYF. CDR3 coding DNA: TGTGCCAGCAGGTGGACAGGGAACGGAGAGCAGTACTTC.

The chain is built from TRBV6-4 and TRBJ2-2; 10 bases are a match to TRBD1. The CDR3 spans 17 residues. Germline V gives CDR1 MRHNA, CDR2 SNTAGT. Germline trimming cut 0 bases from V and 6 bases from J; bases unmatched to any gene: 7. The CDR3 loop reads CASSDSSTGGLAGELFF. In DNA, the CDR3 is TGTGCCAGCAGTGACTCCTCGACAGGGGGCCTGGCCGGGGAGCTGTTTTTT.

V and J are TRBV6-5 and TRBJ2-3; 7 bases align to TRBD2. Germline V gives CDR1 MNHEY, CDR2 SVGAGI. This CDR3 contains 15 residues. V was clipped by 7 bases and J by 2 bases; unmatched bases: 9. CDR3: CASKTSRYPTDTQYF. The CDR3 region has the DNA TGTGCCAGCAAGACTAGCCGATATCCCACAGATACGCAGTATTTT.

The V gene is TRBV7-2, the J gene TRBJ2-3; no firm D call. This CDR3 is 13 amino acids long. The germline V gene has CDR1 SGHTA and CDR2 FQGNSA. V was cut by 2 bases and J by 4 bases, with 7 bases left in between. In nucleotides, the CDR3 is TGTGCCAGCAGCTTACTCGGTCCAGATACGCAGTATTTT. It yields the protein CASSLLGPDTQYF.

The chain combines TRBV6-5 with TRBJ2-7; D perhaps matches TRBD1 (6 bases). The CDR3 length is 13 residues. Germline CDR1 and CDR2: MNHEY and SVGAGI. V was clipped by 6 bases and J by 0 bases, with 9 bases between them. The CDR3 loop reads CASSRTDSYEQYF. In DNA, the CDR3 is TGTGCCAGCAGCCGGACAGACTCCTACGAGCAGTACTTC.